This paragraph covers one T cell receptor beta chain sequence. Its antigen is currently unknown. 13 Jbeta primers and 60 Vbeta primers were used for the PCR. Sequencing used immunoSEQ multiplex PCR; TCRdb keeps in-frame clones, though not all of them. Of tens of thousands of clones in the sample, approximately 78% were seen once. The germline gives CDR1 SGHDN, CDR2 FVKESK. The CDR3 is made up of 13 amino acids. Trimming stripped 4 bases from V and 1 base from J, with 8 bases between. This specimen belongs to a study of cytomegalovirus exposure and HLA in healthy donors. Study-wide results and caveats: It was in a later analysis that TCR association rates were seen to vary by HLA locus, highest for DRB1 and lowest for HLA-C. Follow-up analysis seemed to connect common viral pathogens with several of the most significant clusters identified.

The chain recombines TRBV14 with TRBJ2-7; D ambiguous. Specimen: PBMCs. The receptor was derived from a young man in good health and CMV-seronegative. CDR3 nucleotide sequence: TGTGCCAGCAGCCGGTACAGTTCCTACGAGCAGTACTTC. Translating it yields CASSRYSSYEQYF.